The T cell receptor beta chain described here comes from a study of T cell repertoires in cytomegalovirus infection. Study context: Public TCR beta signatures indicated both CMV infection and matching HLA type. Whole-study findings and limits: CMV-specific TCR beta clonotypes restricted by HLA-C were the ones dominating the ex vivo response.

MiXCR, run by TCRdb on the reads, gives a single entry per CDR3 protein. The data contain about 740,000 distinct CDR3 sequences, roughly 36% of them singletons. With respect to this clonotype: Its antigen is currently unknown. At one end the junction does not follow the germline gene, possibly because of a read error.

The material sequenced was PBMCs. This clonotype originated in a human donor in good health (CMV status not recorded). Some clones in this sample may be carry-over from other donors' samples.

The CDR3 spells CASSTMDRSTYEQSF. The DNA of the CDR3 is TGTGCCAGCAGCACCATGGACAGGTCTACCTACGAGCAGTCCTTC. The V and J genes are TRBV5-4 and TRBJ2-7; 7 nucleotides line up with TRBD1. Germline assignment: CDR1 SGHNT and CDR2 YYREEE (reference sequence). The CDR3 has 15 residues.